Listed here is a single T cell receptor beta chain. Its antigen is still unknown. Indicated treatment: some 20 received Ad26.COV2.S at low or high dose, single or two shots; about 5 received placebo; per-sample allocation not given. The samples date from day 63 after the first vaccine or placebo injection. This person who donated was an adult of 18-55 years in Boston. Data came from immunoSEQ multiplex PCR; TCRdb stores just in-frame clones and leaves some out. Of about 500,000 clones listed, approximately 90% were seen once; the top ten hold over 1.5%. The sample belongs to a study of Ad26.COV2.S vaccination and SARS-CoV-2 variants. Study-level information: Donor was one of the participants in the Ad26.COV2.S arm of the COV1001 trial. Findings and limits, study-wide: Comparable non-spike TCR breadth was observed in vaccine and placebo recipients.

V was clipped by 5 bases and J by 6 bases; unmatched bases: 3. The CDR3 contains 14 residues. Germline assignment: CDR1 SGHTA and CDR2 FQGTGA. The genes are TRBV7-3 and TRBJ2-3; the match to TRBD2 covers 12 bases. This TCR derives from a person aged 18-60 years who received the Ad26.COV2.S COVID-19 vaccine or a placebo. Sequencing was performed on peripheral blood, taken in a trial of Ad26.COV2.S vaccine versus placebo. CDR3 DNA sequence: TGTGCCAGCAGCCGTGGGACTAGCGGGGATACGCAGTATTTT. It is translated as CASSRGTSGDTQYF.